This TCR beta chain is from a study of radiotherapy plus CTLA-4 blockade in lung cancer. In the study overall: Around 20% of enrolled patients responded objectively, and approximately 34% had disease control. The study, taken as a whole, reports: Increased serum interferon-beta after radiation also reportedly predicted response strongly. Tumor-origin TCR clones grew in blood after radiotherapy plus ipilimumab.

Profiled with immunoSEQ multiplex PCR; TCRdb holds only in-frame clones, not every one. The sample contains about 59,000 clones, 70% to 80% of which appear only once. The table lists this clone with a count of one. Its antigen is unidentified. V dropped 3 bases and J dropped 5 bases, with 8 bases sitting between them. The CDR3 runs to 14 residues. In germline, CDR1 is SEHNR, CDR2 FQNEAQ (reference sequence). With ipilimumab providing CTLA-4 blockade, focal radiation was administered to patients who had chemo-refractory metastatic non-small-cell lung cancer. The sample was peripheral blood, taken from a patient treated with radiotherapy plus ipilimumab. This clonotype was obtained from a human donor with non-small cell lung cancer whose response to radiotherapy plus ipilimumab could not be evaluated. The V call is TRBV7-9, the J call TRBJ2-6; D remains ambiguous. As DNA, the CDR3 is TGTGCCAGCAGCTTCTCCGTTAGGGCCAACGTCCTGACTTTC. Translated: CASSFSVRANVLTF.